This T cell receptor (beta chain) was identified during a study of graft-versus-host responses after intestinal transplantation. About the research overall: Recipients had transplants, and these were multivisceral, liver-intestinal, or isolated intestinal. Anti-thymocyte globulin induction was given to all recipients, followed by tacrolimus and steroids for roughly three years. Study observations and caveats: Patients with graft-donor T cell macrochimerism had high graft-versus-host to host-versus-graft clonal ratios in allografts. In recipient marrow, GvH clones were found, and some appeared first in ileum or blood.

Germline V gene sequence: CDR1 MNHNY, CDR2 SVGAGI (reference sequence). The CDR3 has 16 amino acids. Trimming cost V 6 bases and J 6 bases; bases outside gene matches: 10. A word on this clone: Its target is unknown.

Data came from immunoSEQ multiplex PCR; TCRdb stores just in-frame clones and leaves some out. The sample consists of about 97,000 clones, about nine tenths of them appearing once. The receptor was derived from a human patient who received an intestinal transplant, so some T cells may come from the graft donor. This chain joins TRBV6-6 and TRBJ2-1; 11 bases are shared with TRBD2. The sequencing used PBMCs, collected about 460 days after intestinal transplant. The CDR3 DNA sequence: TGTGCCAGCAGCCCTTCACTAGCGGGGGCCCTCAATGAGCAGTTCTTC. Residues: CASSPSLAGALNEQFF.